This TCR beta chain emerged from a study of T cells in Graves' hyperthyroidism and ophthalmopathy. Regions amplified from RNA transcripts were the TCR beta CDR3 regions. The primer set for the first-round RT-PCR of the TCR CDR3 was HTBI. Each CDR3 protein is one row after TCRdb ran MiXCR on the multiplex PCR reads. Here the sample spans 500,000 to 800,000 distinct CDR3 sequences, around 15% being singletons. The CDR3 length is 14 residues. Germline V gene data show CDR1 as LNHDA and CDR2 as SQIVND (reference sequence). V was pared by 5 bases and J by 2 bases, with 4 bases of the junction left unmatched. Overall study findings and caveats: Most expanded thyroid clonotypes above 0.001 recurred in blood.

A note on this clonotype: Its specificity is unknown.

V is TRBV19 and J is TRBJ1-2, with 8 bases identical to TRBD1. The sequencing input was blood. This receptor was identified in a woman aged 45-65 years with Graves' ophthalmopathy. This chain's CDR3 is CASSSWTGNYGYTF. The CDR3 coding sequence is TGTGCCAGTAGTTCGTGGACAGGGAACTATGGCTACACCTTC.